This T cell receptor (beta chain) was retrieved from a study of spatial heterogeneity in lung cancer. Time point defined: sample taken at primary tumor resection. The study's findings and limits: One measure, the expanded intratumoral alpha and beta TCR count, tracked tumor mutation counts.

A distinct unique molecular identifier was carried by each TCR cDNA molecule. TCRdb passed the 5' RACE reads through MiXCR, listing each CDR3 protein once. The sample carries around 9,800 distinct CDR3 sequences, under 10% recorded once. V was shortened by 2 bases and J by 4 bases, with 13 bases between the two germline ends. This CDR3 has 14 residues. Germline V gives CDR1 SGHRS, CDR2 YFSETQ. This clonotype counts as medium-sized (0.01 to 0.1%). Its antigen is as yet unknown. In a library made to pick up alpha chains, this beta chain is a stray read with a size that means little. This receptor was taken from a female donor with early-stage non-small cell lung cancer. The starting material was lung tumor tissue, obtained at surgery. This chain uses TRBV5-1 with TRBJ2-7, with D maybe TRBD2 (6 bases). The CDR3 reads CASSLRGNLYEQYF. Written as DNA, the CDR3 is TGCGCCAGCAGCTTACGGGGGAATCTTTACGAGCAGTACTTC.